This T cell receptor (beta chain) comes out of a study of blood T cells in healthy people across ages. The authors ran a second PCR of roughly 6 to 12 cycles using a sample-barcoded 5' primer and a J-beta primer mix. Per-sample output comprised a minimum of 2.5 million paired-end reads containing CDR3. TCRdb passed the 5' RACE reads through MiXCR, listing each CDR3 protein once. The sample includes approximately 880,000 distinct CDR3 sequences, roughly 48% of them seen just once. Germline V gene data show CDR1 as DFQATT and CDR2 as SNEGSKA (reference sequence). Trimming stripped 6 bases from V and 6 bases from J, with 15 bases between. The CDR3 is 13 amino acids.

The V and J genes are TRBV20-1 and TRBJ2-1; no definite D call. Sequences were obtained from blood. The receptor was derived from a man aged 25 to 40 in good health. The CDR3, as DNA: TGCAGTGCCCTGCGTGAGTGGCCCAATGAGCAGTTCTTC. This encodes CSALREWPNEQFF.